The clone carrying this TCR beta chain has only a few counts. Its target is not known. The data are from a study of T cells in Graves' hyperthyroidism and ophthalmopathy. Findings and limits, study-wide: By a 13 V-J model, ophthalmopathy was set apart from stable hyperthyroidism. Most clonotypes expanded in thyroid above 0.001 were likewise present in blood.

Under 3 months was the duration of disease in ophthalmopathy patients, who also had a Clinical Activity Score of at least 3 and a NOSPECS grade of at least 4. Each diagnosis was grounded in clinical symptoms, serum thyroxine and TRAb, thyroid ultrasound, and orbital computed tomography. The CDR3 regions of TCR beta were amplified from RNA transcripts. During a first-round RT-PCR of the TCR CDR3, the HTBI primer set was used. MiXCR, applied by TCRdb to the multiplex PCR reads, yields one record per CDR3 protein. Among hundreds of thousands of distinct CDR3 sequences listed, roughly 14% were seen once. Looked up from germline, CDR1 is PRHDT and CDR2 is FYEKMQ (reference sequence). Trimming took off 10 bases at V and 0 bases at J, with 19 bases between the two ends. The CDR3 has 15 residues.

The receptor was derived from a man between 18 and 29 years old with Graves' ophthalmopathy. The sample was blood. The chain combines TRBV13 with TRBJ2-7; tentatively, D is TRBD1 or TRBD2 (5 bases each). The CDR3 nucleotides read TGTGCCAACAGAGGGGCCGCCCATGTCTCCTACGAGCAGTACTTC. This sequence encodes CANRGAAHVSYEQYF.